This TCR beta chain was recovered during a study of beta chain features in type 1 diabetes. The study's findings and limits: Fewer junction insertions and more nucleotide deletions appeared in type 1 diabetes patients. Among all four CD4+ subsets, Type 1 diabetes patients had TCRB CDR3s that were moderately but significantly shorter.

What was sequenced were expressed TCRB transcripts, since all of the isolated RNA had been reverse transcribed. The data were produced by immunoSEQ multiplex PCR, yet TCRdb's version contains in-frame clones alone and is incomplete. Of approximately 250,000 clones detected, around 16% appear once; the ten largest clones hold less than 0.09%. All of the sorted populations showed purity greater than 95%. Looked up from germline, CDR1 is SSHAT and CDR2 is FNYEAQ (reference sequence). Trimming removed 5 bases at V and 4 bases at J, with 12 bases between. The CDR3 totals 14 residues. Concerning this clone itself: The antigen is unknown.

Sample: naive CD4+ T cells from blood. The V and J genes are TRBV7-7 and TRBJ2-1; maybe TRBD1 (6 bases). The sequence came from a young man with type 1 diabetes. The CDR3 spells CASSLDGQYNEQFF. The CDR3 DNA reads TGTGCCAGCAGCCTCGACGGACAGTACAATGAGCAGTTCTTC.